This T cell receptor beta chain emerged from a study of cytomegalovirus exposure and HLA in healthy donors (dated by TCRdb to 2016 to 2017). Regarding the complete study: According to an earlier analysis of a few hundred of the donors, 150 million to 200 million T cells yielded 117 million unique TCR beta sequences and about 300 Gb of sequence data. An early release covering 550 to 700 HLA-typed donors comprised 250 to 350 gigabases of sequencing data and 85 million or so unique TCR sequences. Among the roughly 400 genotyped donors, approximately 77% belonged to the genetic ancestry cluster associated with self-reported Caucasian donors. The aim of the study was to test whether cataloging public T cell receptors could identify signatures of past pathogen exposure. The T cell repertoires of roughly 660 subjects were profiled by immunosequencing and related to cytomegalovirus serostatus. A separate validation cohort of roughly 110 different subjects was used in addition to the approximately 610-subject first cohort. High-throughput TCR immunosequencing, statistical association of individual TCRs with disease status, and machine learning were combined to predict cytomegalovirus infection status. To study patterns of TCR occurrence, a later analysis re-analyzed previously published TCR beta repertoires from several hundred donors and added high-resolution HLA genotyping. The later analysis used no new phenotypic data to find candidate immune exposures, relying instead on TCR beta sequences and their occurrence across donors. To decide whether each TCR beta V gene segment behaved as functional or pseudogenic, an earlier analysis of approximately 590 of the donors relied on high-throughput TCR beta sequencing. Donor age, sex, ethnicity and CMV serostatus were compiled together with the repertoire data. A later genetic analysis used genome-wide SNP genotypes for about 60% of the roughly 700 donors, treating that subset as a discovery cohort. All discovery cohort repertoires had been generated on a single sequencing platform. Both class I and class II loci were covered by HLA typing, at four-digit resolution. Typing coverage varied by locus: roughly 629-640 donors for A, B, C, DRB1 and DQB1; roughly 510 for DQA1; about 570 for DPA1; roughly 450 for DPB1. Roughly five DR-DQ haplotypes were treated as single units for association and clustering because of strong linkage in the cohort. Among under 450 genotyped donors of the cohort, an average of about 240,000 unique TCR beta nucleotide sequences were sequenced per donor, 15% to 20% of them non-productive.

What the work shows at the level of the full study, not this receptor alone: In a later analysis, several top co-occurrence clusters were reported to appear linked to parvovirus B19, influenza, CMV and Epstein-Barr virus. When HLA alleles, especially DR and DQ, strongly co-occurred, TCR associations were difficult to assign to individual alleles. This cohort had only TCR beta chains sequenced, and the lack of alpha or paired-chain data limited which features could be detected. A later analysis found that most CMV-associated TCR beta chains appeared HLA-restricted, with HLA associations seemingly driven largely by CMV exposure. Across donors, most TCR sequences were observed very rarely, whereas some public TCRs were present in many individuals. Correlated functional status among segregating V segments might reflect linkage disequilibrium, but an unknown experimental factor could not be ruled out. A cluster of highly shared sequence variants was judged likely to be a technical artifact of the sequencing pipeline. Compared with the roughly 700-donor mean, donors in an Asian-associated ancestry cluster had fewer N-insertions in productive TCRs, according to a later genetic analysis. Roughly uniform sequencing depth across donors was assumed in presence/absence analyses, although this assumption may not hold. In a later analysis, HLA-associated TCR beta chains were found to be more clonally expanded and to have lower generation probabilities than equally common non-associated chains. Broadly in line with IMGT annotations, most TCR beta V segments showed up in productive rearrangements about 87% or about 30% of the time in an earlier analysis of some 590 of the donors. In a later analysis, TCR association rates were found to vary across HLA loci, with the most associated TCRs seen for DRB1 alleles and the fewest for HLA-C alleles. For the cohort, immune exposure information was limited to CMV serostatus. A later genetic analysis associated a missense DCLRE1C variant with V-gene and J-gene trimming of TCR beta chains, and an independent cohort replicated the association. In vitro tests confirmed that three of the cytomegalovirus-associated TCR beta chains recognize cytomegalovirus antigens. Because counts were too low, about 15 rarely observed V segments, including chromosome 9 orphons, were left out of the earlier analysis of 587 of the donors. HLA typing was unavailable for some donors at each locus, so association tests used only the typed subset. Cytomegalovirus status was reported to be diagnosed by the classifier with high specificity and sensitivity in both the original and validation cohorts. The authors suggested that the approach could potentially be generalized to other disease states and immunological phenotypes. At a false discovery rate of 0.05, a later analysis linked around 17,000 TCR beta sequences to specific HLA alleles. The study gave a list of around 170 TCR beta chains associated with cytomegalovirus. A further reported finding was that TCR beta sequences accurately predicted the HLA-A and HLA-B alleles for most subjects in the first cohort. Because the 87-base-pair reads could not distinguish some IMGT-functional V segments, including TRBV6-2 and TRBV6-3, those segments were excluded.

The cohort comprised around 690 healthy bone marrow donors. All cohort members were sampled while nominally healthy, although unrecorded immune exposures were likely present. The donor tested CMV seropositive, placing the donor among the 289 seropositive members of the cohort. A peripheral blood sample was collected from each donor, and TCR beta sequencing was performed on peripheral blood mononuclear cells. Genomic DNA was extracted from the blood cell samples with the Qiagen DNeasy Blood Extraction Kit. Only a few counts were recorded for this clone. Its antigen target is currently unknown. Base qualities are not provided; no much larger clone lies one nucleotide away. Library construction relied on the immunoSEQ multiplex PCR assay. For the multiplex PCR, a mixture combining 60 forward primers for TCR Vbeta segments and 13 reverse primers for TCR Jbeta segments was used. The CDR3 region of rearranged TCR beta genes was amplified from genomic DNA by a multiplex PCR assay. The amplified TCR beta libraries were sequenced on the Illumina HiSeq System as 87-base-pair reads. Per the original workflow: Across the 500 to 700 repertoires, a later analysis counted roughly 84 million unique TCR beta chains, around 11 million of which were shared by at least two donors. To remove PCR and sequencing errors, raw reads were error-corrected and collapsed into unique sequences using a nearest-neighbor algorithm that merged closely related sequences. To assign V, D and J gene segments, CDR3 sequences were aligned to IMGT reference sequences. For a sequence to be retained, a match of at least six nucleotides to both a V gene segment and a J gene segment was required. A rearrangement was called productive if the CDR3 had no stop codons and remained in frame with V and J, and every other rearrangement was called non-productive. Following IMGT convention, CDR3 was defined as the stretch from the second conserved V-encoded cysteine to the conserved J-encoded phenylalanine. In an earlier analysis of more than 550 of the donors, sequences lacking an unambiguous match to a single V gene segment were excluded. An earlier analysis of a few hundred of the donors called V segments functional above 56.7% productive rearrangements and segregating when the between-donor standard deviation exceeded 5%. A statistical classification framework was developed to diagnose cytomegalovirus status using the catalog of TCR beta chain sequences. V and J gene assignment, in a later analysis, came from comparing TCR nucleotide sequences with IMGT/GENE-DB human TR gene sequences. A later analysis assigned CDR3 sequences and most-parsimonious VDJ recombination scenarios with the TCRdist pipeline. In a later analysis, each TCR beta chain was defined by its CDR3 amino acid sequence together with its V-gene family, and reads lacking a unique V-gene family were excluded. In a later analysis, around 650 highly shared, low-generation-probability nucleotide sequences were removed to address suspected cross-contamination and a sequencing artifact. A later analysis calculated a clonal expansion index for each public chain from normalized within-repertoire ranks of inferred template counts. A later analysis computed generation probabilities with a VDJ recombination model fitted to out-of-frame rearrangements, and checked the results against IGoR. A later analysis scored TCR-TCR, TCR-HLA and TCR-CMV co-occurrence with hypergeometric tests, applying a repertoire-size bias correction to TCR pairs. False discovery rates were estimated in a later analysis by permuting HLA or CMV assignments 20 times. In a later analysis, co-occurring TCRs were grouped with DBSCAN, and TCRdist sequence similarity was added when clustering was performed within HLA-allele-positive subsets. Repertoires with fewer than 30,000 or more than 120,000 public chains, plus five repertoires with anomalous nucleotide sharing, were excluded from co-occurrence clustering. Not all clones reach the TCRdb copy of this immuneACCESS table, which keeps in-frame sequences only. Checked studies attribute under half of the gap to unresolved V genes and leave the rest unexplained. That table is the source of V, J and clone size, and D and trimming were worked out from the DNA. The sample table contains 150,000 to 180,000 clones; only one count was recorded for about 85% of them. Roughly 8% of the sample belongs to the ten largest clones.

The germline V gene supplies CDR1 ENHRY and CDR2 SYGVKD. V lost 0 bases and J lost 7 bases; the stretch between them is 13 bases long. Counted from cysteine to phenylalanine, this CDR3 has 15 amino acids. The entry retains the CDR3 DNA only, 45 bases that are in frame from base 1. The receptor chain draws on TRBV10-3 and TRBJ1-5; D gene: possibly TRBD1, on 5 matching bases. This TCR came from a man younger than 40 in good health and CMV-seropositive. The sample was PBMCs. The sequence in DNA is TGTGCCATCAGTGAGTCGAAGGCAGGGCCCCAGCCCCAGCATTTT. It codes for CAISESKAGPQPQHF.